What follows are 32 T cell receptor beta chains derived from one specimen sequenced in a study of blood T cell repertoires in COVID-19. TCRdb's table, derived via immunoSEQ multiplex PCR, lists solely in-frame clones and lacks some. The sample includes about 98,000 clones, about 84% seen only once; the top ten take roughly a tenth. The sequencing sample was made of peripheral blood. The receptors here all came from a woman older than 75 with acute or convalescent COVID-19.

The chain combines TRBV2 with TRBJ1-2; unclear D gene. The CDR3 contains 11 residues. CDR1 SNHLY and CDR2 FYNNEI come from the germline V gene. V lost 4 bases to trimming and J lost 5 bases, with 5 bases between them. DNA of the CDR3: TGTGCCAGCAGTGCGAGTTATGGCTACACCTTC. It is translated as CASSASYGYTF.

CDR3 nucleotides: TGTGCCAGCAGCTTCGGGACAGAGAACACTGAAGCTTTCTTT. Amino acid sequence: CASSFGTENTEAFF. The chain joins TRBV7-2 to TRBJ1-1; 7 bases align to TRBD1. This CDR3 comprises 14 residues. Trimming cost V 3 bases and J 1 base; bases outside gene matches: 2. In germline, CDR1 is SGHTA, CDR2 FQGNSA.

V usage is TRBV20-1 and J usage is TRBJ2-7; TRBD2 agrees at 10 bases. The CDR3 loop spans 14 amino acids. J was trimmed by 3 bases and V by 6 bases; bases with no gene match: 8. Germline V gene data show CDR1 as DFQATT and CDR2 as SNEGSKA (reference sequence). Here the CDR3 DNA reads TGCAGTGCCAGTAGCGGGGGGCCAAGCTACGAGCAGTACGTC. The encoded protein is CSASSGGPSYEQYV.

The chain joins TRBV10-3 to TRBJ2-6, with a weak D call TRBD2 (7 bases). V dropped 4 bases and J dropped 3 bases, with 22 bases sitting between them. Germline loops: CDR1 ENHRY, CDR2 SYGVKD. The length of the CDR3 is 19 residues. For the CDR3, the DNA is TGTGCCATCAGTGGAGGGGGGGAAACAGGGCTAAGTGGGGCCAACGTCCTGACTTTC. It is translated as CAISGGGETGLSGANVLTF.

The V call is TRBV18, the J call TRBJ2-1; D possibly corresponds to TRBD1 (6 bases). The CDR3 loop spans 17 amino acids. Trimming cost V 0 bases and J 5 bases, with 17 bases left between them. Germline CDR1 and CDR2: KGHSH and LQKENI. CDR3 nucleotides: TGTGCCAGCTCACCACCGCGTGGGGGCCTAAGGGACAATGAGCAGTTCTTC. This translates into CASSPPRGGLRDNEQFF. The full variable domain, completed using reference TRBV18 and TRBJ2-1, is NAGVMQNPRHLVRRRGQEARLRCSPMKGHSHVYWYRQLPEEGLKFMVYLQKENIIDESGMPKERFSAEFPKEGPSILRIQQVVRGDSAAYFCASSPPRGGLRDNEQFFGPGTRLTVL.

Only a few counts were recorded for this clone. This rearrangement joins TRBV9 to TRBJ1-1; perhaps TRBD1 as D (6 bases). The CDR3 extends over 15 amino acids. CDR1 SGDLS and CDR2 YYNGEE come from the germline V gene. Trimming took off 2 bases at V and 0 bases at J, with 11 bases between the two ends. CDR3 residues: CASSVTGTMNTEAFF. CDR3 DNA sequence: TGTGCCAGCAGCGTCACCGGGACAATGAACACTGAAGCTTTCTTT.

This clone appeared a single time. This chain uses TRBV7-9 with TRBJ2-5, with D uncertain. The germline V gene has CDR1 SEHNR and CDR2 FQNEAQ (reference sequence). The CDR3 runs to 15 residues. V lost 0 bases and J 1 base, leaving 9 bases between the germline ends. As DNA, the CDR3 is TGTGCCAGCAGCTTAGCTGTTCCCGGCCAAGAGACCCAGTACTTC. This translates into CASSLAVPGQETQYF.

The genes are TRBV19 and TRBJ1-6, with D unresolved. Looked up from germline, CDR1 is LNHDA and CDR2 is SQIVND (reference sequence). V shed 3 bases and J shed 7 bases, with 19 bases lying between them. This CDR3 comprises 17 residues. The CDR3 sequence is CASSMMQPGLGNSPLHF. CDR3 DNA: TGTGCCAGTAGTATGATGCAGCCCGGACTAGGGAATTCACCCCTCCACTTT.

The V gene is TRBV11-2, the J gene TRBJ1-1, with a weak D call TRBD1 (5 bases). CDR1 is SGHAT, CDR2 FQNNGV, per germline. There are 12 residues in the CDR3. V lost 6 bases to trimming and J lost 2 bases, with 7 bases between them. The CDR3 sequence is CASRGVNTEAFF. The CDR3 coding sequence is TGTGCCAGCAGAGGGGTTAACACTGAAGCTTTCTTT.

CDR3: CASRITGAYQETQYF. The CDR3 coding sequence is TGTGCCAGCAGGATTACAGGGGCGTACCAAGAGACCCAGTACTTC. The chain combines TRBV6-5 with TRBJ2-5, with 7 nucleotides matching TRBD1. CDR1 and CDR2 (germline): MNHEY, SVGAGI. Unmatched junction bases numbered 7, after V lost 6 bases and J lost 0 bases. The CDR3 sequence is 15 residues long.

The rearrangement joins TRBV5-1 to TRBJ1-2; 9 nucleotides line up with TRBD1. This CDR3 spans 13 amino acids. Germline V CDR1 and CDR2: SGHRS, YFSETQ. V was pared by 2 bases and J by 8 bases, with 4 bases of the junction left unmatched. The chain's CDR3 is CASSLQGAEGYTF. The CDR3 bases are TGCGCCAGCAGCTTACAGGGGGCGGAAGGCTACACCTTC.

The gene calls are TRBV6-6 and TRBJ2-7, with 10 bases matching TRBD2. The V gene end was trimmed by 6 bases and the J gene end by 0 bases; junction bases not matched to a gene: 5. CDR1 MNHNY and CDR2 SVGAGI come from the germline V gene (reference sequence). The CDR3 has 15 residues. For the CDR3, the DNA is TGTGCCAGCAGCCCACTAGCGGGGAGCTCCTACGAGCAGTACGTC. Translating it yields CASSPLAGSSYEQYV.

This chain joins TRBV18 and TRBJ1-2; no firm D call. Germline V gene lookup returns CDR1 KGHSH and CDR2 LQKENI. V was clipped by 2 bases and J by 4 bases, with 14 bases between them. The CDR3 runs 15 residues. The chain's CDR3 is CASSPTANRGYGYTF. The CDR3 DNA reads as TGTGCCAGCTCACCAACGGCAAACCGCGGCTATGGCTACACCTTC.

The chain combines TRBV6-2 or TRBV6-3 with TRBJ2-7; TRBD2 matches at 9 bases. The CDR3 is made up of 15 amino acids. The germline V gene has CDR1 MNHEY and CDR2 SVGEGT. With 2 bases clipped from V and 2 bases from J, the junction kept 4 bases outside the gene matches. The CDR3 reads CASSYNAGGPYEQYF. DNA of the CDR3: TGTGCCAGCAGTTACAATGCGGGGGGGCCCTACGAGCAGTACTTC.

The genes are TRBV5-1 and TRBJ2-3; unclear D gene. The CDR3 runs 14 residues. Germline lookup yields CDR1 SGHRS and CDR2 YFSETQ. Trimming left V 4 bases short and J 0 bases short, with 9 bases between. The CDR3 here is CASSQASSTDTQYF. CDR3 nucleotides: TGCGCCAGCAGCCAGGCCAGTAGCACAGATACGCAGTATTTT.

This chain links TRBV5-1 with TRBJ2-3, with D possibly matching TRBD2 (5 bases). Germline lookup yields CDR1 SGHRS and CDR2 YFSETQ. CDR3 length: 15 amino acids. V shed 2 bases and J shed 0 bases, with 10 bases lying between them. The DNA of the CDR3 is TGCGCCAGCAGCTTTAGCGCCTCTAGCACAGATACGCAGTATTTT. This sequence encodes CASSFSASSTDTQYF. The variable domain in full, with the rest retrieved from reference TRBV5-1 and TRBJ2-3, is KAGVTQTPRYLIKTRGQQVTLSCSPISGHRSVSWYQQTPGQGLQFLFEYFSETQRNKGNFPGRFSGRQFSNSRSEMNVSTLELGDSALYLCASSFSASSTDTQYFGPGTRLTVL.

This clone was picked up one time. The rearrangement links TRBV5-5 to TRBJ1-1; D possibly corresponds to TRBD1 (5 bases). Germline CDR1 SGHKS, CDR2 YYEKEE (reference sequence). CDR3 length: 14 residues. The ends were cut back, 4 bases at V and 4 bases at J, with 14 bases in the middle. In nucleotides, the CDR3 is TGTGCCAGCAGCCAAGCGACAGTTGCCACTGAAGCTTTCTTT. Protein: CASSQATVATEAFF.

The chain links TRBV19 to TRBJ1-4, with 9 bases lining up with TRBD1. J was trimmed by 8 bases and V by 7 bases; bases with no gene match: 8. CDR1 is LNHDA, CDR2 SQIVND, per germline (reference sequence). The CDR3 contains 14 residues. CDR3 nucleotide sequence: TGTGCCAGTATGGGACAGGGCTTGGGGGAAAAACTGTTTTTT. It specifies CASMGQGLGEKLFF.

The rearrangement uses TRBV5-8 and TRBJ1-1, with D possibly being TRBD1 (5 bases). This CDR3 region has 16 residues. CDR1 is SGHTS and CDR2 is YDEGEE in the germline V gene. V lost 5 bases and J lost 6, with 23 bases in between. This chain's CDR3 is CASRHLGSGGVSEAFF. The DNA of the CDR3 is TGTGCCAGCAGGCATCTCGGATCGGGGGGGGTGTCTGAAGCTTTCTTT.

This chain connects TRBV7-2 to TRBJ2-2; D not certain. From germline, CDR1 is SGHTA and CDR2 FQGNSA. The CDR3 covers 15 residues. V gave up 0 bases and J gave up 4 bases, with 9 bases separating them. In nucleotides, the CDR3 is TGTGCCAGCAGCTTAGCTCAATTTCCCACCGGGGAGCTGTTTTTT. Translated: CASSLAQFPTGELFF.

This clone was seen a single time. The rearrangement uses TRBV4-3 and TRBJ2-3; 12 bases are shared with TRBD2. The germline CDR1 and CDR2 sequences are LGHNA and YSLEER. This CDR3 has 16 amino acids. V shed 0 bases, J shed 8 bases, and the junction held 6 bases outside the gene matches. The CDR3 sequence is CASSQDRLAGGLTQYF. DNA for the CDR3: TGCGCCAGCAGCCAAGATCGGCTAGCGGGGGGGCTTACGCAGTATTTT.

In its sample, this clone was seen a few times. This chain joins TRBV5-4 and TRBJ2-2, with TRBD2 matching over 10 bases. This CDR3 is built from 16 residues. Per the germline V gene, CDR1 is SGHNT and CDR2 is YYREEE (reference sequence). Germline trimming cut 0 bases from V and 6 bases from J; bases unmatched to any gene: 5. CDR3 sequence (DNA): TGTGCCAGCAGCTTGGCCCTTGGACTAGCGGCCGGGGAGCTGTTTTTT. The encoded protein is CASSLALGLAAGELFF.

The CDR3, as DNA: TGTGCCAGCAGCGTAGGGGGACAGAGATACAATGAGCAGTTCTTC. Protein product: CASSVGGQRYNEQFF. The chain combines TRBV9 with TRBJ2-1, with 7 nucleotides matching TRBD1. The CDR3 contains 15 residues. Trimming took 0 bases from V and 4 from J; bases not matched to a gene: 4. Looked up from germline, CDR1 is SGDLS and CDR2 is YYNGEE. Full variable domain (outside the CDR3, taken from reference TRBV9 and TRBJ2-1): DSGVTQTPKHLITATGQRVTLRCSPRSGDLSVYWYQQSLDQGLQFLIQYYNGEERAKGNILERFSAQQFPDLHSELNLSSLELGDSALYFCASSVGGQRYNEQFFGPGTRLTVL.

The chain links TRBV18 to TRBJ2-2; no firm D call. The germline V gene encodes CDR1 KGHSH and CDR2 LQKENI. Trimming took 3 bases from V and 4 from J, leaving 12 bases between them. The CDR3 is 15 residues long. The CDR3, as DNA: TGTGCCAGCTCACCTAACCCCGGTAGCACCGGGGAGCTGTTTTTT. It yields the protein CASSPNPGSTGELFF.

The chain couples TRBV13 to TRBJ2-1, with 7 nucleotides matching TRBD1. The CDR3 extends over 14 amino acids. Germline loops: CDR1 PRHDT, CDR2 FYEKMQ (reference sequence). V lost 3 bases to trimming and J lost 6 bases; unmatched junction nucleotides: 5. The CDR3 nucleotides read TGTGCCAGCAGCTTGCTTTGGGACAGCAATGAGCAGTTCTTC. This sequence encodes CASSLLWDSNEQFF.

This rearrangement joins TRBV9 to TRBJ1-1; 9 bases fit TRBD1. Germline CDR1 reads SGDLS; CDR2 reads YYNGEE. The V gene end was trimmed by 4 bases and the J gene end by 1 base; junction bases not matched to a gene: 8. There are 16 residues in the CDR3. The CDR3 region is CASSLGTGRGNTEAFF. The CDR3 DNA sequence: TGTGCCAGCAGCCTAGGGACAGGGAGGGGGAACACTGAAGCTTTCTTT.

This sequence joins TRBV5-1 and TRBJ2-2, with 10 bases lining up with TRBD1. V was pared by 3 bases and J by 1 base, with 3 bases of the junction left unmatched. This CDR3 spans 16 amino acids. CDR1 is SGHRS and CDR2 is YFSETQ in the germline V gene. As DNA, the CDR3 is TGCGCCAGCAGCTGGGACAGGGGCCAGAACACCGGGGAGCTGTTTTTT. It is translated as CASSWDRGQNTGELFF.

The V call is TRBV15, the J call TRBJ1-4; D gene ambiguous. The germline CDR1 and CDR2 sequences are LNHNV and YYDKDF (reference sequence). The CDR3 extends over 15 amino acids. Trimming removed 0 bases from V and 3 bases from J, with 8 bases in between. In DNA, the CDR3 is TGTGCCACCAGCAGAGATCGCAGGTCTAATGAAAAACTGTTTTTT. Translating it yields CATSRDRRSNEKLFF.

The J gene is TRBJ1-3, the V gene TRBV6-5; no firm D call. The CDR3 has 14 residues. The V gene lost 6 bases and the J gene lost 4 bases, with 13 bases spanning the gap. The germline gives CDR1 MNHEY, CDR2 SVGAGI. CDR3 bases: TGTGCCAGCAGGAGCGAGGGCTGGGGAAACACCATATATTTT. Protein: CASRSEGWGNTIYF.

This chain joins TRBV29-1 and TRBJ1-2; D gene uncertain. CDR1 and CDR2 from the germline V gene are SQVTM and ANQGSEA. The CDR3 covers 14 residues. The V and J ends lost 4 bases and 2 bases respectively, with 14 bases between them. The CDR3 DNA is TGCAGCGTTGGAGGAGAGGGAGCAAACTATGGCTACACCTTC. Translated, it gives CSVGGEGANYGYTF.

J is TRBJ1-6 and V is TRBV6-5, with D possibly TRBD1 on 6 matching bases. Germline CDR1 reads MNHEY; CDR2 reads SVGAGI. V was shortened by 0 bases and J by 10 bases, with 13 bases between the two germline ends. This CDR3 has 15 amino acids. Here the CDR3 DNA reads TGTGCCAGCAGTTACTCAGCGCAGGGGCTCTCACCCCTCCACTTT. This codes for CASSYSAQGLSPLHF.

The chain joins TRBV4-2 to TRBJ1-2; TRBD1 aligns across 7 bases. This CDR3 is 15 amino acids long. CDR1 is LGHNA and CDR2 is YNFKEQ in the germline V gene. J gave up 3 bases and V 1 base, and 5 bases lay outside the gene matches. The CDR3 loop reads CASSQVGQGDYGYTF. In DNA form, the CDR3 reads TGTGCCAGCAGCCAAGTGGGGCAGGGGGACTATGGCTACACCTTC.